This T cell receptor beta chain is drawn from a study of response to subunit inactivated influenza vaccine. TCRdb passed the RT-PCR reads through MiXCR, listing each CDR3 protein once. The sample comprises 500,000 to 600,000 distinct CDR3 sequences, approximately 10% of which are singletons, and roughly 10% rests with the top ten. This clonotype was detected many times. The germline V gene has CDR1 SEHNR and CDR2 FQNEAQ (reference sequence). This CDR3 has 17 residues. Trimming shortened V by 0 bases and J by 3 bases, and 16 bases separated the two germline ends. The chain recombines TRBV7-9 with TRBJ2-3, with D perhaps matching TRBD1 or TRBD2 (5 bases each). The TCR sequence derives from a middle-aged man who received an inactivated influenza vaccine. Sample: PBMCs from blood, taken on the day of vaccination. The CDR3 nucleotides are TGTGCCAGCAGCTTAGCGGGACCCACAGAACGGACAGATACGCAGTATTTT. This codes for CASSLAGPTERTDTQYF.